These T cell receptor beta chains were read from a single sample in a study of T cell responses to AZD1222 COVID-19 vaccine. Here immunoSEQ multiplex PCR was the method, and the copy in TCRdb shows in-frame clones only, minus some. The sample yields 90,000 to 110,000 clones, roughly 90% seen once. The starting material was peripheral blood, obtained on day 0 of MenACWY control vaccination. All receptors derive from an adult in good health. The CDR3 runs from the conserved cysteine through the conserved F or W. A D gene is named only where the DNA matches it firmly. Clone size appears in some rows only: once, few, many, or a class for an expanded clone.

len,v_gene,abundance,d_gene,j_gene,CDR3nt,CDR3aa
13,TRBV20-1,-,-,TRBJ1-2,TGCAGTGCTAGTATCTTGGGGAACTATGGCTACACCTTC,CSASILGNYGYTF
15,TRBV4-1,-,-,TRBJ2-3,TGCGCCAGCAGCCCCACAGGAATTAGCACAGATACGCAGTATTTT,CASSPTGISTDTQYF
16,TRBV23-1,-,-,TRBJ1-3,TGCGCCAGCAGTCCTCCCCCTGCCCGGAGGGTAAACACCATATATTTT,CASSPPPARRVNTIYF
13,TRBV12-3/TRBV12-4,-,-,TRBJ2-5,TGTGCCAGCAGGTCCTCAGGGGGGGAGACCCAGTACTTC,CASRSSGGETQYF
13,TRBV28,few,-,TRBJ1-2,TGTGCCAGCAGTTTGGGGGGTAACTATGGCTACACCTTC,CASSLGGNYGYTF
15,TRBV6-5,-,-,TRBJ2-7,TGTGCCAGCAGGGTATTCGCCGCAACATTCTACGAGCAGTACTTC,CASRVFAATFYEQYF
21,TRBV7-4,-,-,TRBJ1-4,TGTGCCAGCAGCTTAATGTCTCGGTGCCAGCAGCTTAATGAGACGGACGAAAAACTGTTTTTT,CASSLMSRCQQLNETDEKLFF
16,TRBV2,-,-,TRBJ1-5,TGTGCCAGCAGTGAATGGAGGGGGTCTCGTAGACAGCCCCAGCATTTT,CASSEWRGSRRQPQHF
15,TRBV16,-,TRBD1,TRBJ1-6,TGTGCCAGCAGCCAGCGGGACAGGGGGAATTCACCCCTCCACTTT,CASSQRDRGNSPLHF
14,TRBV7-3,once,TRBD1,TRBJ2-5,TGTGCCAGCAGCCGGGACAGGGGTGGGGAGACCCAGTACTTC,CASSRDRGGETQYF
15,TRBV27,-,-,TRBJ1-3,TGTGCCAGCAGTGCAGGGACAACCTCTGGAAACACCATATATTTT,CASSAGTTSGNTIYF
14,TRBV28,-,-,TRBJ1-2,TGTGCCAGCAGGCAGGACAGTCCTAACTATGGCTACACCTTC,CASRQDSPNYGYTF
14,TRBV6-2/TRBV6-3,few,-,TRBJ1-1,TGTGCCAGCAGTTACTCGTTGGGGAACACTGAAGCTTTCTTT,CASSYSLGNTEAFF
14,TRBV15,-,-,TRBJ2-7,TGTGCCACCAGCAGGGACAATGGGGCGGGCGAGCAGTACTTC,CATSRDNGAGEQYF
17,TRBV23-1,-,-,TRBJ2-7,TGCGCCAGCAGTCAACCCTGCGACAGGCCGTTTTCCTACGAGCAGTACTTC,CASSQPCDRPFSYEQYF
17,TRBV6-1,-,-,TRBJ2-1,TGTGCCAGCAGTGTTGAACTAGACGGGAGCTCCTACAATGAGCAGTTCTTC,CASSVELDGSSYNEQFF
13,TRBV12-5,-,TRBD1,TRBJ1-2,TGTGCTAGTGGGGATTACAGGGGGGAGGGCTACACCTTC,CASGDYRGEGYTF
13,TRBV20-1,-,-,TRBJ2-2,TGCAGTGCTAGTTCAAGGGCCACCGGGGAGCTGTTTTTT,CSASSRATGELFF
13,TRBV7-2,-,-,TRBJ1-1,TGTGCCAGCAGTCTACAGGAGAACACTGAAGCTTTCTTT,CASSLQENTEAFF
16,TRBV9,few,-,TRBJ2-2,TGTGCCAGCAGCGTAGAGGGACTGACGAACACCGGGGAGCTGTTTTTT,CASSVEGLTNTGELFF
15,TRBV11-1,-,TRBD1,TRBJ1-2,TGTGCCAGCAGCTTAAGAGGCAGGGGGGACTATGGCTACACCTTC,CASSLRGRGDYGYTF
12,TRBV19,-,-,TRBJ2-7,TGTGCCAGTAGTACGCAGGGATACGAGCAGTACTTC,CASSTQGYEQYF
13,TRBV19,-,-,TRBJ1-1,TGTGCCAGTAGTTTTACAACGAACACTGAAGCTTTCTTT,CASSFTTNTEAFF
12,TRBV12-3/TRBV12-4,-,-,TRBJ2-1,TGTGCCAGCAGTCCCCTCGGCAATGAGCAGTTCTTC,CASSPLGNEQFF
17,TRBV7-6,once,-,TRBJ1-6,TGTGCCAGCAGCTTAAAAGGATCAGCAGCCTATAATTCACCCCTCCACTTT,CASSLKGSAAYNSPLHF
15,TRBV5-1,once,-,TRBJ2-3,TGCGCCAGCAGCTTGCAAGGGAGTGGTACAGATACGCAGTATTTT,CASSLQGSGTDTQYF
11,TRBV30,-,-,TRBJ1-6,TGTGCCTGGAGTGATCAGGAGCGCCTCCACTTT,CAWSDQERLHF
15,TRBV4-3,-,-,TRBJ2-5,TGCGCCAGCAGCCAAGATGAGGCCAGTGGCGAGACCCAGTACTTC,CASSQDEASGETQYF
18,TRBV18,-,TRBD2,TRBJ2-1,TGTGCCAGCTCACGCACAGCTATACTAGCGGGGGGTTACAATGAGCAGTTCTTC,CASSRTAILAGGYNEQFF
19,TRBV15,-,-,TRBJ1-1,TGTGCCACCAGCAGAGCCCGACCTCAAGGCCCCGAACCTAACACTGAAGCTTTCTTT,CATSRARPQGPEPNTEAFF
17,TRBV7-3,-,-,TRBJ2-3,TGTGCCAGCAGCCTAGGAGGAGGCGAAACTAGCACAGATACGCAGTATTTT,CASSLGGGETSTDTQYF
14,TRBV6-1,-,-,TRBJ1-6,TGTGCCAGCAGTGAACGACAGCTGAATTCACCCCTCCACTTT,CASSERQLNSPLHF
16,TRBV4-1,-,-,TRBJ1-3,TGCGCCAGCAGCCATCCTGCCGCGGACTCTGGAAACACCATATATTTT,CASSHPAADSGNTIYF
12,TRBV6-5,-,-,TRBJ1-1,TGTGCCAGCAGTCGCGGCGGGGCTGAAGCTTTCTTT,CASSRGGAEAFF
18,TRBV7-9,-,TRBD1,TRBJ1-3,TGTGCCAGCAGCCCTACTGCTGAAGGGGGCTCTTCTGGAAACACCATATATTTT,CASSPTAEGGSSGNTIYF
16,TRBV4-2,-,-,TRBJ1-2,TGTGCCAGCAACGGGATGTTAGCGGCGGAAGGTAATGGCTACACCTTC,CASNGMLAAEGNGYTF
18,TRBV7-3,-,-,TRBJ2-3,TGTGCCAGCAGCCCATTTTCTCTAGCGATATCCAACACAGATACGCAGTATTTT,CASSPFSLAISNTDTQYF